This T cell receptor (beta chain) was profiled in a study of blood T cells in healthy people across ages. Study-wide results and caveats: Estimated diversity across one million T cells was deemed an underestimate.

CDR1 SQVTM and CDR2 ANQGSEA come from the germline V gene. The CDR3 sequence is 13 residues long. V was pared by 4 bases and J by 1 base, with 10 bases between. A second PCR of roughly 7 to 11 cycles used a sample-barcoded 5' primer and a J-beta primer mix. From each sample, at least 2.5 million paired-end reads containing CDR3 were obtained. Each CDR3 protein gets one entry after TCRdb re-called the 5' RACE reads with MiXCR. The sample lists roughly 700,000 distinct CDR3 sequences; approximately 50% were seen once. Each sample yielded at least 7 million isolated PBMCs. On this clonotype: Its antigen is undetermined.

Material for sequencing was blood. The chain uses TRBV29-1 and TRBJ1-1; D is uncertain. The TCR sequence derives from a woman aged 60-75 years in good health. CDR3 loop: CSVARLGNTEAFF. CDR3 in DNA: TGCAGCGTTGCCCGGCTAGGGAACACTGAAGCTTTCTTT. The full variable domain, its missing parts supplied by reference TRBV29-1 and TRBJ1-1, is SAVISQKPSRDICQRGTSLTIQCQVDSQVTMMFWYRQQPGQSLTLIATANQGSEATYESGFVIDKFPISRPNLTFSTLTVSNMSPEDSSIYLCSVARLGNTEAFFGQGTRLTVV.